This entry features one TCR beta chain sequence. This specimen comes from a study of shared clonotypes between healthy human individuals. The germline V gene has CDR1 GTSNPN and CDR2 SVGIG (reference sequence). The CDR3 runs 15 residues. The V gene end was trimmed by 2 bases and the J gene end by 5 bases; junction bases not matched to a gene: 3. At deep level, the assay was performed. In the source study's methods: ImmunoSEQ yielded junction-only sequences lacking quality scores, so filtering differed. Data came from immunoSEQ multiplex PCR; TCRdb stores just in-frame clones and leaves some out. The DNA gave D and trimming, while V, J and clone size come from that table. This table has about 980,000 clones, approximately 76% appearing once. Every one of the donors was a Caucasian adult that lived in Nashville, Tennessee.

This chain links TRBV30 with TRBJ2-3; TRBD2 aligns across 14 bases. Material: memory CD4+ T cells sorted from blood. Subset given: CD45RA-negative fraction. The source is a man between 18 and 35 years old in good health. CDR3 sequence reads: CAWSKGLAGGDTQYF. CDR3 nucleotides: TGTGCCTGGAGTAAAGGACTAGCGGGAGGAGATACGCAGTATTTT. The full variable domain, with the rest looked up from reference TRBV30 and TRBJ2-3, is SQTIHQWPATLVQPVGSPLSLECTVEGTSNPNLYWYRQAAGRGLQLLFYSVGIGQISSEVPQNLSASRPQDRQFILSSKKLLLSDSGFYLCAWSKGLAGGDTQYFGPGTRLTVL.